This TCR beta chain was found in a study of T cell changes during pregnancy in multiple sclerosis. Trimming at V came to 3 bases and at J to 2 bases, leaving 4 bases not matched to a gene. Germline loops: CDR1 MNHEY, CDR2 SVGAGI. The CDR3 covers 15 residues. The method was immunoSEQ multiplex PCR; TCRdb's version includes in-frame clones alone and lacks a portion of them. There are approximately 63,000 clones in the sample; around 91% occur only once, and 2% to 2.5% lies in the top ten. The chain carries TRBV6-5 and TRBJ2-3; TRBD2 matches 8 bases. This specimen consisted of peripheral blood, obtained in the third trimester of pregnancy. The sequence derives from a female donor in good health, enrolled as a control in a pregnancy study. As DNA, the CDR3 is TGTGCCAGCAGTTATCACGGGGGGGACACAGATACGCAGTATTTT. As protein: CASSYHGGDTDTQYF.